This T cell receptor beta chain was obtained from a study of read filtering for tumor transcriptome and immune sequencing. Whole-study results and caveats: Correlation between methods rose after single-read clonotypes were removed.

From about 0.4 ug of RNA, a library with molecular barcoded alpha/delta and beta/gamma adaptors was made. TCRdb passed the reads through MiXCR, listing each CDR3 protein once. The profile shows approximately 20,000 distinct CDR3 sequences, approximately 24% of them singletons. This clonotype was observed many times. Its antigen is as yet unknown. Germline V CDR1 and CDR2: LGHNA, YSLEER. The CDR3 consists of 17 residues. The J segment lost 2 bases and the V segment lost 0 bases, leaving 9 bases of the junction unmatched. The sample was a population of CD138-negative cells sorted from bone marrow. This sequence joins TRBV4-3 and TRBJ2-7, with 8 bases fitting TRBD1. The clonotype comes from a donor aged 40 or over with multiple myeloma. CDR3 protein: CASSQDIQTGDTYEQYF. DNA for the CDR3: TGCGCCAGCAGCCAAGATATTCAGACAGGGGACACCTACGAGCAGTACTTC.